A single sample gave rise to the 18 T cell receptor beta chains below, sequenced in a study of T cells in Graves' hyperthyroidism and ophthalmopathy. The CDR3 regions of TCR beta were amplified from RNA transcripts. TCR CDR3 regions were first amplified by RT-PCR with HTBI primers. TCRdb re-called the multiplex PCR reads through MiXCR, storing one row per CDR3 protein. The sample lists approximately 870,000 distinct CDR3 sequences, 35% to 45% occurring once. The material sequenced was blood. These receptors were taken from a young man with Graves' hyperthyroidism.

This chain links TRBV7-9 with TRBJ1-2; TRBD1 is a possible D gene (5 bases). The CDR3 has 12 amino acids. With 1 base removed from V and 11 bases from J, the gap between germline ends came to 11 bases. Germline lookup yields CDR1 SEHNR and CDR2 FQNEAQ (reference sequence). The CDR3 DNA reads TGTGCCAGCAGCTTAGAGGGGTTAAGGTACACCTTC. Translated, it gives CASSLEGLRYTF.

Worth noting for this clonotype: This could be a read error, since a much larger clone is one nucleotide away. The CDR3 carries no conserved terminal phenylalanine or tryptophan, so it likely arises from a read error. CDR3 region: CAISSRGWVEAFL. The CDR3 DNA reads as TGTGCCATCTCGTCACGCGGCTGGGTTGAAGCTTTCCTT. The J gene is TRBJ1-1, the V gene TRBV10-3; D unresolved. Trimming left V 8 bases short and J 7 bases short, with 17 bases between. Germline CDR1 reads ENHRY; CDR2 reads SYGVKD. The CDR3 spans 13 residues.

The CDR3 here is CSVAAGDPRANVLTF. In DNA form, the CDR3 reads TGCAGCGTCGCAGCGGGGGACCCTAGGGCCAACGTCCTGACTTTC. The V call is TRBV29-1, the J call TRBJ2-6; 8 bases line up with TRBD2. Germline CDR1 reads SQVTM; CDR2 reads ANQGSEA. V shed 6 bases, J shed 5 bases, and the junction held 9 bases outside the gene matches. CDR3 length equals 15 residues.

This clonotype was counted only a few times. The V call is TRBV4-1, the J call TRBJ1-1; D uncertain. In germline, CDR1 is MGHRA, CDR2 YSYEKL. There are 15 residues in the CDR3. V lost 1 base, J lost 1 base, and 10 bases lay in between. CDR3 loop: CASSQGSSWNTEAFF. In DNA form, the CDR3 reads TGCGCCAGCAGCCAAGGATCCAGCTGGAACACTGAAGCTTTCTTT.

This chain uses TRBV20-1 with TRBJ1-2, with D tentatively TRBD1 (5 bases). Germline V CDR1 and CDR2: DFQATT, SNEGSKA (reference sequence). With 6 bases removed from V and 6 bases from J, the gap between germline ends came to 17 bases. The CDR3 runs to 13 residues. CDR3 nucleotide sequence: TGCAGTGCAGCAGACCGGGACCGCGATGGCTACACCTTC. The encoded protein is CSAADRDRDGYTF.

The CDR3 region is CSVVGSGGYTQYF. CDR3 in DNA: TGCAGCGTTGTCGGTAGCGGGGGATATACGCAGTATTTT. The V call is TRBV29-1, the J call TRBJ2-3; 9 nucleotides line up with TRBD2. This CDR3 is built from 13 residues. V lost 4 bases, J lost 7 bases, and 6 bases stayed unmatched. Germline loops: CDR1 SQVTM, CDR2 ANQGSEA.

J is TRBJ1-5 and V is TRBV2; unclear D gene. This CDR3 has 14 residues. Germline CDR1 is SNHLY and CDR2 is FYNNEI. V was pared by 4 bases and J by 10 bases, with 17 bases between. CDR3 region: CASSARTGGTPQHF. The CDR3 DNA sequence: TGTGCCAGCAGTGCCCGGACTGGAGGTACTCCCCAGCATTTT. Full variable domain (missing parts from reference TRBV2 and TRBJ1-5): EPEVTQTPSHQVTQMGQEVILRCVPISNHLYFYWYRQILGQKVEFLVSFYNNEISEKSEIFDDQFSVERPDGSNFTLKIRSTKLEDSAMYFCASSARTGGTPQHFGDGTRLSIL.

This clonotype showed up just a few times. The gene calls are TRBV5-5 and TRBJ1-2, with D unresolved. Trimming stripped 0 bases from V and 12 bases from J, with 18 bases between. The germline CDR1 and CDR2 sequences are SGHKS and YYEKEE (reference sequence). The length of the CDR3 is 14 residues. Here the CDR3 reads CASSLERGRPRDTF. The CDR3 DNA reads TGTGCCAGCAGCTTGGAGCGGGGAAGGCCCCGAGACACCTTC.

J is TRBJ1-2 and V is TRBV20-1, with D possibly TRBD1 on 5 matching bases. V was cut by 6 bases and J by 8 bases, with 16 bases left in between. The CDR3 has 12 residues. Looked up from germline, CDR1 is DFQATT and CDR2 is SNEGSKA (reference sequence). CDR3 sequence: CSAAGVGHGYTF. Here the CDR3 DNA reads TGCAGTGCCGCGGGGGTGGGGCACGGCTACACCTTC.

This clonotype was counted at least ten times. The chain employs TRBV25-1 and TRBJ1-1; no clear D gene. The CDR3 totals 13 residues. Germline V gene data show CDR1 as MGHDK and CDR2 as SYGVNS. V was trimmed by 7 bases and J by 1 base, leaving 10 bases between them. The CDR3 DNA sequence: TGTGCCAGCATCGCGGGGAGGAACACTGAAGCTTTCTTT. As protein: CASIAGRNTEAFF.

This clonotype was counted a single time. The junction differs from germline at one of its ends, possibly a read error. The V gene is TRBV7-3, the J gene TRBJ1-1; D call uncertain. This CDR3 has 14 amino acids. CDR1 and CDR2 (germline): SGHTA, FQGTGA. The DNA for the CDR3 is TGCGCCAGCAGCCCCACGGGCGGGAACACTGAAGCTCTCTTT. It yields the protein CASSPTGGNTEALF.

This clonotype was recorded many times. The chain employs TRBV7-9 and TRBJ1-1, with D unclear. This CDR3 is built from 14 residues. The V gene's germline CDR1 is SEHNR and CDR2 FQNEAQ (reference sequence). V dropped 0 bases and J dropped 0 bases, with 5 bases sitting between them. The CDR3 DNA reads TGTGCCAGCAGCTTAGCTGAGGTGAACACTGAAGCTTTCTTT. Its protein product is CASSLAEVNTEAFF.

Concerning this clonotype: A much more abundant neighbour one base away suggests this may be a read error. The chain couples TRBV2 to TRBJ1-1; no clear D gene. Germline values: CDR1 SNHLY, CDR2 FYNNEI. The V end was cut by 4 bases, the J end by 1 base, with 16 bases between. The CDR3 extends over 16 amino acids. The CDR3 DNA reads TGTGCCAGCAGTGTCGGACTTATGACTCCGAACACTGAAGCTTTCTTT. It specifies CASSVGLMTPNTEAFF.

There are many counts of this clonotype. This chain joins TRBV7-9 and TRBJ2-5; maybe TRBD2 (5 bases). From germline, CDR1 is SEHNR and CDR2 FQNEAQ (reference sequence). Trimming shortened V by 5 bases and J by 1 base, and 11 bases separated the two germline ends. The CDR3 is 14 amino acids. The CDR3: CASSRTGIQETQYF. The CDR3 region has the DNA TGTGCCAGCAGCAGAACCGGGATCCAAGAGACCCAGTACTTC.

This chain links TRBV15 with TRBJ1-6; the match to TRBD1 covers 8 bases. CDR1 and CDR2 (germline): LNHNV, YYDKDF (reference sequence). This CDR3 is 14 amino acids long. Unmatched junction bases numbered 3, after V lost 1 base and J lost 10 bases. The CDR3 is CATSRGTGYSPLHF. In DNA, the CDR3 is TGTGCCACCAGCAGAGGGACAGGGTACTCACCCCTCCACTTT.

The chain is built from TRBV11-2 and TRBJ1-2; possible D gene TRBD1, 6 bases. CDR1 and CDR2 (germline): SGHAT, FQNNGV. This CDR3 is 14 amino acids long. V was trimmed by 4 bases and J by 4 bases, leaving 13 bases between them. The CDR3 spells CASSSYRATYGYTF. The CDR3 DNA follows: TGTGCCAGCAGCTCTTACAGGGCCACCTATGGCTACACCTTC.

This clonotype was counted many times. The CDR3, as DNA: TGTGCCAGCAGCTTAGCAGGGGGTAGTGAAAAACTGTTTTTT. Protein product: CASSLAGGSEKLFF. The rearrangement joins TRBV7-6 to TRBJ1-4; D perhaps matches TRBD1 (6 bases). Trimming removed 0 bases at V and 7 bases at J, with 9 bases between. Germline V lookup: CDR1 SGHVS, CDR2 FNYEAQ. This CDR3 spans 14 amino acids.

This clonotype has more than one count but fewer than ten. This chain connects TRBV12-3 or TRBV12-4 to TRBJ1-2; the match to TRBD1 covers 7 bases. CDR3 size: 13 residues. J gave up 8 bases and V 3 bases, and 6 bases lay outside the gene matches. CDR3 amino acids: CASSFNRGMGYTF. As DNA, the CDR3 is TGTGCCAGCAGTTTTAACAGGGGTATGGGCTACACCTTC.